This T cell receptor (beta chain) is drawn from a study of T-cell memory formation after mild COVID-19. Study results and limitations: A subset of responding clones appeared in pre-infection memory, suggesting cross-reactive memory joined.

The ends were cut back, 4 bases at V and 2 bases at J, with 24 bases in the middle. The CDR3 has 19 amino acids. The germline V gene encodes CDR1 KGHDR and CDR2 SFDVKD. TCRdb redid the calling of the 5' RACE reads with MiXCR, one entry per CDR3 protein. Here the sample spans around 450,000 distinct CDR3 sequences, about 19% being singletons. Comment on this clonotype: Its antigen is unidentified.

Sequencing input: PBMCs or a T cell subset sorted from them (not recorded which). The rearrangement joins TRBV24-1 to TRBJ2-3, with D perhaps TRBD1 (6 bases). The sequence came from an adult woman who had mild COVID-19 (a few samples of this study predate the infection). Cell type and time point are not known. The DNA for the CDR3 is TGTGCCACCAGTGACCGTTTCAGGGGTCGGGCCCTAACCACAGATACGCAGTATTTT. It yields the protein CATSDRFRGRALTTDTQYF.